This TCR beta chain was observed in a study of T cells expressing NK-cell markers. Whole-study context: Source material for TCR beta repertoires consisted of sorted CD3+CD56+NKG2C+, CD3+CD56+NKG2C- and CD3+CD56-NKG2C+ T cells. Among the eight sequenced donors, seven tested HCMV-seropositive and one tested seronegative.

It was by 5'RACE template switching with UMIs that TCR beta cDNA was made. TCRdb reworked the 5' RACE reads into one entry per CDR3 protein, no DNA. This repertoire includes some 150,000 distinct CDR3 sequences. Regarding the study as a whole: As a fraction of CD8+ T cells, dominant NKG2C+ clonotypes reached about 1.0-7.0% in over 5 donors.

CDR3 size: 17 residues. Germline values: CDR1 SGHDT, CDR2 YYEEEE. As to this clonotype: The antigen is undetermined.

Sequenced input: blood T cells: a sorted CD56 or NKG2C T cell subset, CD4+ or CD8+ T cells, or bulk PBMC T cells (not recorded which). The chain employs TRBV5-6 and TRBJ2-3; the TRBD1 assignment by TCRdb is unverifiable without DNA. The TCR was taken from a man between 18 and 29 years old in good health. The CDR3 here is CASSLVSGTGVTDTQYF.